This T cell receptor beta chain was sequenced for a study of Ad26.COV2.S vaccination and SARS-CoV-2 variants. Turning to the study itself: Administration of Ad26.COV2.S was intramuscular, either once or twice 56 days apart. Study-level points and caveats: While placebo recipients had lower spike-specific TCR breadth, vaccine recipients had more.

From germline, CDR1 is SGHDT and CDR2 YYEEEE. The V end lost 4 bases, the J end lost 3 bases, and 20 bases lay between the germline ends. The CDR3 runs to 17 residues. Clones were read by immunoSEQ multiplex PCR, and TCRdb kept only the in-frame ones, dropping some. Of roughly 350,000 clones in the sample, 88% are singletons; the top ten hold 6.4%. As for this clone: No antigen is known for it.

Described treatment: around 19 received Ad26.COV2.S at low or high dose, single or two shots; about 5 received placebo; per-sample allocation not given. The samples were gathered on day 63 after the first injection of vaccine or placebo. Boston provided a donor who was an adult aged 18-55 years. As its vector, the vaccine had Ad26, which expressed Wuhan-strain SARS-CoV-2 spike. The TCR sequence derives from a person between 18 and 65 years old who received the Ad26.COV2.S COVID-19 vaccine or a placebo. The sequencing here drew on peripheral blood, taken in a trial of Ad26.COV2.S vaccine versus placebo. The gene calls are TRBV5-6 and TRBJ2-4, with D possibly TRBD1 on 5 matching bases. DNA of the CDR3: TGTGCCAGCAGCCGGCAGGGAAGAGGAAGTGGCAAAAACATTCAGTACTTC. Encoded protein: CASSRQGRGSGKNIQYF.